The following is a T cell receptor (beta chain) sequence with its context. What it recognizes is unknown. The data stem from a study of post-analysis software for immune sequencing data. Study conclusions and caveats: Patients had higher frequencies than controls of roughly five TRBV segments, including TRBV5-6, TRBV5-1 and TRBV20-1.

Trimming cost V 4 bases and J 0 bases, with 6 bases left between them. This CDR3 is 13 amino acids long. Germline V gene sequence: CDR1 MGHDK, CDR2 SYGVNS. Tagging with unique molecular identifiers was a feature of the TCR beta cDNA libraries. TCRdb called the PCR reads again in MiXCR, with one record for every CDR3 protein. The profile shows 600,000 to 750,000 distinct CDR3 sequences, over 45% of them singletons. Sequencing was carried out using blood. This receptor was identified in a girl aged 2 to 9 with multiple sclerosis. This sequence joins TRBV25-1 and TRBJ2-5; D unresolved. The CDR3 spells CASSGAYQETQYF. DNA of the CDR3: TGTGCCAGCAGTGGTGCGTACCAAGAGACCCAGTACTTC.